The source of this T cell receptor (beta chain) is a study of T cells after posttransplantation cyclophosphamide. Germline CDR1 SGDLS, CDR2 YYNGEE. The V end was cut by 0 bases, the J end by 8 bases, with 8 bases between. The CDR3 runs to 12 residues. On the day of bone marrow donation, the related graft donor provided peripheral blood. Study-level findings and limits: TRB overlap between skin or GI tissue T cells and blood was limited. After PTCy, TRB diversity resembled that of CNI/methotrexate controls. Donor-recipient repertoire similarity was low at 1-2 months, rising over year one.

This clone was seen at least ten times. Its antigen is not identified. Only in-frame clones appear in the TCRdb table, and some are missing; sequencing was by immunoSEQ multiplex PCR. The data show fewer than 35,000 clones, none appearing only once, with approximately 3% held by the ten largest. This clonotype was sampled from a woman in her sixties or seventies in good health, CMV-negative, and a related stem cell transplant donor. Sequenced input: PBMCs. The chain combines TRBV9 with TRBJ1-2; D possibly corresponds to TRBD1 (5 bases). CDR3 region: CASSVDRMGYTF. The CDR3 bases are TGTGCCAGCAGCGTAGACAGGATGGGCTACACCTTC.